The T cell receptor (beta chain) under discussion was sequenced for a study of technical replicates of blood from a handful of donors. Sequenced by immunoSEQ multiplex PCR; TCRdb stores in-frame clones only, minus some. This table has about 67,000 clones, around 97% appearing once. There are 13 residues in the CDR3. Per germline, CDR1 LNHDA and CDR2 SQIVND (reference sequence). V lost 5 bases and J 3 bases, leaving 10 bases between the germline ends. This sequence originates from a human donor in good health. V and J are TRBV19 and TRBJ1-1; no clear D gene. Sequences were obtained from T cells isolated from PBMCs. This CDR3 reads CASSGSWDTEAFF. The DNA for the CDR3 is TGTGCCAGTAGTGGTAGCTGGGACACTGAAGCTTTCTTT.